The sample holds many counts of the clone carrying this T cell receptor (beta chain). Its specificity is unknown. This specimen belongs to a study of neurological immune-mediated disorders. The junction had 1 base not matched to a gene; V was cut back by 4 bases and J by 1 base. The CDR3 has 13 amino acids. Germline V CDR1 and CDR2: DFQATT, SNEGSKA (reference sequence). One entry per CDR3 protein results from TCRdb running MiXCR on the 5' RACE reads. The sample has around 70,000 distinct CDR3 sequences, 2.5% to 3.5% seen once; the top ten hold about 5%. Whole-study results and caveats: The greatest TCR clonal expansion appeared in HTLV-1-associated myelopathy and the smallest, falling below healthy controls, in multiple sclerosis.

The TCR originated in a woman between 45 and 60 years old with multiple sclerosis. This sequence joins TRBV20-1 and TRBJ2-5; 9 positions match TRBD1. The sequencing input was PBMCs. The CDR3 DNA follows: TGCAGTGCTACGACAGGGGGCCAAGAGACCCAGTACTTC. It is translated as CSATTGGQETQYF.